This T cell receptor (beta chain) was sequenced for a study of T cells after yellow fever vaccination. Study details: SMART-Seq v4 Ultra Low Input handled preparation of low-cell-number fractions. Study-wide results and limits: Any FACS-sorted repertoire could hold abundant clonotypes that contaminate it from the bulk population.

This CDR3 has 14 residues. The germline V gene encodes CDR1 DFQATT and CDR2 SNEGSKA (reference sequence). V lost 5 bases and J 0 bases, leaving 13 bases between the germline ends. Comments on this clonotype: Antigen specificity is unknown.

TCRdb redid the calling of the 5' RACE reads with MiXCR, one entry per CDR3 protein. The sample includes about 500,000 distinct CDR3 sequences, roughly a sixth of them seen just once. The clonotype comes from a young man who received the YFV17D yellow fever vaccine. This chain links TRBV20-1 with TRBJ1-2; possibly TRBD1 for D (6 bases). This specimen was PBMCs, taken more than 4 days after the first yellow fever vaccination. CDR3 DNA sequence: TGCAGTGCTTTCGACAGGCCCTCTAACTATGGCTACACCTTC. Translating gives CSAFDRPSNYGYTF.